One and the same sample provided the 13 T cell receptor beta chains below, sequenced in a study of neoadjuvant nivolumab and ipilimumab in lung cancer. Profiling relied on immunoSEQ multiplex PCR, and the TCRdb table lists in-frame clones only, not all of them. The sample holds approximately 17,000 clones; 76% are singletons and the top ten take around 7%. The input for sequencing was tumor tissue, taken after neoadjuvant nivolumab, alone or with ipilimumab, at or shortly before surgery. The receptors shown here come from an adult with non-small cell lung cancer.

J is TRBJ2-3 and V is TRBV7-3; the D is unclear. Trimming removed 5 bases at V and 6 bases at J, with 12 bases between. The CDR3 sequence is 13 residues long. Per the germline V gene, CDR1 is SGHTA and CDR2 is FQGTGA. The CDR3 spells CASSTGTSDTQYF. The CDR3 DNA reads TGTGCCAGCAGCACCGGTACGTCGGATACGCAGTATTTT.

V and J are TRBV28 and TRBJ2-4, with 7 bases that match TRBD2. V lost 8 bases and J lost 7; bases outside the gene matches: 11. The germline V gene has CDR1 MDHEN and CDR2 SYDVKM. The CDR3 consists of 14 residues. The CDR3 reads CASSPATGGNIQYF. CDR3 coding DNA: TGTGCCAGCTCCCCGGCCACCGGGGGGAACATTCAGTACTTC.

In nucleotides, the CDR3 is TGCGCCAGCAGTGGCCCGACTCAACTAGCTCTTGCCCCTAGGGAGACCCAGTACTTC. Its protein product is CASSGPTQLALAPRETQYF. The V call is TRBV10-2, the J call TRBJ2-5, with D tentatively TRBD2 (6 bases). Germline CDR1 is WSHSY and CDR2 is SAAADI. The length of the CDR3 is 19 residues. Trimming took 4 bases from V and 5 from J, leaving 29 bases between them.

This clone was seen only a few times. This sequence joins TRBV13 and TRBJ2-7; the D gene is possibly TRBD1 (6 bases). From germline, CDR1 is PRHDT and CDR2 FYEKMQ (reference sequence). This CDR3 spans 16 amino acids. Trimming removed 6 bases at V and 3 bases at J, with 21 bases between. This CDR3 reads CASSRRGSGDHYEQYF. As DNA, the CDR3 is TGTGCCAGCAGTCGCAGGGGATCCGGGGACCACTACGAGCAGTACTTC.

This chain connects TRBV6-1 to TRBJ2-5; 11 bases agree with TRBD1. CDR3 length: 15 amino acids. Per germline, CDR1 MNHNS and CDR2 SASEGT. Trimming took 4 bases from V and 4 from J; bases not matched to a gene: 5. In nucleotides, the CDR3 is TGTGCCAGCAGTGGCGGGACAGGGGGAAGAGAGACCCAGTACTTC. Its translation is CASSGGTGGRETQYF.

The CDR3 here is CAWNDRGYEQYF. CDR3 in DNA: TGTGCCTGGAATGACAGGGGTTACGAGCAGTACTTC. The chain carries TRBV30 and TRBJ2-7, with TRBD1 identical over 8 bases. The CDR3 runs 12 residues. Germline-derived CDR1 and CDR2 are GTSNPN and SVGIG (reference sequence). V dropped 4 bases and J dropped 4; count of bases not matched to a gene: 3.

This chain uses TRBV9 with TRBJ2-5; 9 nucleotides match TRBD2. CDR1 is SGDLS, CDR2 YYNGEE, per germline. The V and J ends lost 4 bases and 5 bases, in that order; junction bases with no gene match: 15. The CDR3 totals 17 residues. CDR3 sequence reads: CASSLGRQASGKETQYF. In DNA, the CDR3 is TGTGCCAGCAGCCTAGGGAGGCAGGCTAGCGGGAAGGAGACCCAGTACTTC.

In DNA form, the CDR3 reads TGTGCCAGCAGCGTAGGTACATTCTTGAACACTGAAGCTTTCTTT. Its protein is CASSVGTFLNTEAFF. The genes are TRBV9 and TRBJ1-1; D remains unclear. Germline V gene data show CDR1 as SGDLS and CDR2 as YYNGEE. V lost 0 bases, J lost 0 bases, and 9 bases lay in between. There are 15 residues in the CDR3.

The rearrangement uses TRBV2 and TRBJ1-2; D may be TRBD1 (5 bases). Trimming cost V 0 bases and J 3 bases, with 17 bases left between them. Germline V gene lookup returns CDR1 SNHLY and CDR2 FYNNEI. This CDR3 contains 17 residues. CDR3 loop: CASSEAPAGLMYYGYTF. The DNA for the CDR3 is TGTGCCAGCAGTGAAGCTCCTGCGGGACTGATGTACTATGGCTACACCTTC. Full variable domain (outside the CDR3, taken from reference TRBV2 and TRBJ1-2): EPEVTQTPSHQVTQMGQEVILRCVPISNHLYFYWYRQILGQKVEFLVSFYNNEISEKSEIFDDQFSVERPDGSNFTLKIRSTKLEDSAMYFCASSEAPAGLMYYGYTFGSGTRLTVV.

V gene TRBV18 combines with J gene TRBJ2-7; the D call may be TRBD1 or TRBD2 (5 bases each). Trimming left V 3 bases short and J 5 bases short, with 14 bases between. The germline CDR1 and CDR2 sequences are KGHSH and LQKENI. The CDR3 has 14 residues. DNA for the CDR3: TGTGCCAGCTCACCGATGGGGGTGTGGGACGAGCAGTACTTC. It yields the protein CASSPMGVWDEQYF. Filled out from reference TRBV18 and TRBJ2-7, the complete variable domain reads NAGVMQNPRHLVRRRGQEARLRCSPMKGHSHVYWYRQLPEEGLKFMVYLQKENIIDESGMPKERFSAEFPKEGPSILRIQQVVRGDSAAYFCASSPMGVWDEQYFGPGTRLTVT.

The rearrangement links TRBV19 to TRBJ2-2; D remains ambiguous. Between the trimmed V and J ends, which lost 3 bases and 1 base, there was a span of 6 bases. Germline V lookup: CDR1 LNHDA, CDR2 SQIVND (reference sequence). This CDR3 comprises 14 residues. This chain's CDR3 is CASSIFGNTGELFF. CDR3 bases: TGTGCCAGTAGTATCTTCGGGAACACCGGGGAGCTGTTTTTT.

This chain connects TRBV11-1 to TRBJ1-1; D uncertain. The CDR3 is 16 residues long. The V gene lost 5 bases and the J gene lost 1 base, with 17 bases spanning the gap. The germline gives CDR1 SGHAT, CDR2 FQDESV (reference sequence). CDR3 sequence: CASSPQGRTTNTEAFF. The CDR3 DNA sequence: TGTGCCAGCAGCCCCCAAGGACGAACAACGAACACTGAAGCTTTCTTT.

V gene TRBV6-1 combines with J gene TRBJ1-1, with 7 bases lining up with TRBD1. The germline V gene encodes CDR1 MNHNS and CDR2 SASEGT. V lost 2 bases to trimming and J lost 5 bases; unmatched junction nucleotides: 8. The CDR3 consists of 15 residues. CDR3 nucleotide sequence: TGTGCCAGCAGTGAACCCAACAGGGGTTTGACTGAAGCTTTCTTT. Its protein is CASSEPNRGLTEAFF.